The entry below describes one T cell receptor (beta chain). This record belongs to a study of cytomegalovirus exposure and HLA in healthy donors. Use of 60 Vbeta and 13 Jbeta primers characterized the PCR. Per the study methods: Per a later analysis, the number of unique TCR beta chains was roughly 83 million, of which around 9.9 million were shared. The assay was immunoSEQ multiplex PCR, and TCRdb's table has in-frame clones only and misses some. That table furnishes V, J and clone size, whereas the DNA furnished D and trimming. The sample shows around 55,000 clones, around three quarters of them seen only once. This CDR3 spans 15 amino acids. Trimming at V came to 4 bases and at J to 7 bases, leaving 8 bases not matched to a gene. Germline assignment: CDR1 SGHRS and CDR2 YFSETQ.

This receptor was taken from a female donor in good health and CMV-seronegative. Sequenced input: PBMCs. This chain joins TRBV5-1 and TRBJ1-6; 7 positions match TRBD1. Written as DNA, the CDR3 is TGCGCCAGCAGCGGGGACAGTATCCAGAATTCACCCCTCCACTTT. It codes for CASSGDSIQNSPLHF.